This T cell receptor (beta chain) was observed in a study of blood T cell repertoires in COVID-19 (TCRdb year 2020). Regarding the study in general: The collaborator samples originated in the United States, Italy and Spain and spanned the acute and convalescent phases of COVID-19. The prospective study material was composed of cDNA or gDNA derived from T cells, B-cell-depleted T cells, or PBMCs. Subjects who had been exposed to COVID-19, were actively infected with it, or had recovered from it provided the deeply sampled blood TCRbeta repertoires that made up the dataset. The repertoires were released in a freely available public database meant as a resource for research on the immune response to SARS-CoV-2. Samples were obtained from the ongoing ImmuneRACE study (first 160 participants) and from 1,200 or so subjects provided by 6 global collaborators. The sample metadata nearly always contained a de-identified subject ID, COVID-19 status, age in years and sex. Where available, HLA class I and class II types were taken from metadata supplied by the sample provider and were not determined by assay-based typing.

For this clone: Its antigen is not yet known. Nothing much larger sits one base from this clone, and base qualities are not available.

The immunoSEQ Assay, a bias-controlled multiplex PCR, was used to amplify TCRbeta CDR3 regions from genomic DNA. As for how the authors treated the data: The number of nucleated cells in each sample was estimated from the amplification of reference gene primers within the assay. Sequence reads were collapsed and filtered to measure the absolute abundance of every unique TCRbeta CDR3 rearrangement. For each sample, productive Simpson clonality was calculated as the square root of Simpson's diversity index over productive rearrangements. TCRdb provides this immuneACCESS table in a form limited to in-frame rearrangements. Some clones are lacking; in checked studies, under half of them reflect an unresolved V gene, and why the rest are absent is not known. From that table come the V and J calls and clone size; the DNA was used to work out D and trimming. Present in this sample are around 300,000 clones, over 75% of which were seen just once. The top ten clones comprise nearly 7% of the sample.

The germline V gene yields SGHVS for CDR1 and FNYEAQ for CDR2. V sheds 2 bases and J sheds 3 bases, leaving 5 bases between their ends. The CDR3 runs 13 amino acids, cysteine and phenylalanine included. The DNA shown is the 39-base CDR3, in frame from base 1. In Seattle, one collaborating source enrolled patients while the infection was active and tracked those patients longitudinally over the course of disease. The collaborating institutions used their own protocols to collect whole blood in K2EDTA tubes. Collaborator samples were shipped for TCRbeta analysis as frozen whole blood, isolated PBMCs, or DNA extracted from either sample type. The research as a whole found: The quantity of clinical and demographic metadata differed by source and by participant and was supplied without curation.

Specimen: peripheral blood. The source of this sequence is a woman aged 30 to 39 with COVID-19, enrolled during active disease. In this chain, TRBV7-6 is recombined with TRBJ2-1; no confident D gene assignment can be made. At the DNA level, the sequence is TGTGCCAGCAGCTTATCCTTCTACAATGAGCAGTTCTTC. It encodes CASSLSFYNEQFF.